Presented here are 14 T cell receptor beta chains from one specimen sequenced in a study of blood T cell repertoires in COVID-19. Generated by immunoSEQ multiplex PCR, the TCRdb table keeps only in-frame clones and is missing some. The sample has under 300,000 clones, approximately 86% seen once. The sequencing input was peripheral blood. The receptor source for this set is a woman between 65 and 79 years old with active or convalescent COVID-19.

The V call is TRBV6-6, the J call TRBJ2-7, with 7 bases that match TRBD1. V lost 0 bases, J lost 3 bases, and 2 bases stayed unmatched. Germline CDR1 MNHNY, CDR2 SVGAGI (reference sequence). This CDR3 contains 14 residues. The CDR3 region has the DNA TGTGCCAGCAGTTACTCGGACAGGAACTACGAGCAGTACTTC. It translates to CASSYSDRNYEQYF.

This clone was detected a few times. The rearrangement links TRBV5-8 to TRBJ1-1; 8 nucleotides line up with TRBD1. Germline V gives CDR1 SGHTS, CDR2 YDEGEE. The CDR3 sequence is 15 residues long. The trim removed 2 bases at V and 1 base at J, leaving 4 bases unmatched. The CDR3 nucleotides read TGTGCCAGCAGCTTCCGGACAGGGAAGAACACTGAAGCTTTCTTT. Translated, it gives CASSFRTGKNTEAFF.

The chain links TRBV11-3 to TRBJ2-3; no clear D. V shed 1 base and J shed 0 bases, with 11 bases lying between them. Germline CDR1 reads SGHNT; CDR2 reads YENEEA. The CDR3 contains 16 residues. The CDR3 is CASSLASFTSTDTQYF. CDR3 sequence (DNA): TGTGCCAGCAGCTTAGCTTCTTTTACTAGCACAGATACGCAGTATTTT.

This chain connects TRBV11-2 to TRBJ2-7; D gene uncertain. With 3 bases removed from V and 3 bases from J, the gap between germline ends came to 9 bases. The CDR3 spans 13 residues. Germline V gives CDR1 SGHAT, CDR2 FQNNGV. DNA for the CDR3: TGTGCCAGCAGCTTTTCTAGAGGCTACGAGCAGTACTTC. This codes for CASSFSRGYEQYF.

On this clone: The same CDR3 is also encoded by other DNA sequences in this sample. This chain links TRBV4-3 with TRBJ1-5; the D is unclear. V lost 0 bases and J lost 7, with 7 bases in between. Germline V gene sequence: CDR1 LGHNA, CDR2 YSLEER. The CDR3 is 13 amino acids. CDR3 DNA: TGCGCCAGCAGCCAAGAAACGGGGCAGCCCCAGCATTTT. It translates to CASSQETGQPQHF.

This clone was found a few times. J is TRBJ1-2 and V is TRBV7-3, with TRBD1 identical over 9 bases. Losses at the gene ends were 5 bases for V and 3 bases for J; bases not matched to a gene: 7. There are 15 residues in the CDR3. The V gene's germline CDR1 is SGHTA and CDR2 FQGTGA. DNA for the CDR3: TGTGCCAGCAGCCCAGGGACAGGGAAGGACTATGGCTACACCTTC. Its protein product is CASSPGTGKDYGYTF. The whole variable domain, remainder taken from reference TRBV7-3 and TRBJ1-2, is GAGVSQTPSNKVTEKGKYVELRCDPISGHTALYWYRQSLGQGPEFLIYFQGTGAADDSGLPNDRFFAVRPEGSVSTLKIQRTERGDSAVYLCASSPGTGKDYGYTFGSGTRLTVV.

This chain uses TRBV7-9 with TRBJ1-3; D unresolved. The CDR3 length is 16 residues. CDR1 is SEHNR and CDR2 is FQNEAQ in the germline V gene (reference sequence). The ends were cut back, 4 bases at V and 4 bases at J, with 17 bases in the middle. The CDR3 loop reads CASSSMVAGWGNTIYF. The CDR3 DNA reads as TGTGCCAGCAGCTCAATGGTGGCAGGATGGGGAAACACCATATATTTT.

J is TRBJ1-3 and V is TRBV14; the match to TRBD1 covers 7 bases. The V gene end was trimmed by 4 bases and the J gene end by 3 bases; junction bases not matched to a gene: 3. The CDR3 sequence is 14 residues long. Germline values: CDR1 SGHDN, CDR2 FVKESK. The CDR3 sequence is CASSRTGYGNTIYF. The DNA for the CDR3 is TGTGCCAGCAGCCGGACAGGCTATGGAAACACCATATATTTT.

This clone was counted a single time. V and J are TRBV5-1 and TRBJ2-5; 11 positions agree with TRBD1. Germline CDR1 SGHRS, CDR2 YFSETQ. The CDR3 consists of 15 residues. V shed 0 bases, J shed 4 bases, and the junction held 2 bases outside the gene matches. CDR3 protein: CASSLVDRGRETQYF. The CDR3 DNA reads TGCGCCAGCAGCTTGGTGGACAGGGGGCGAGAGACCCAGTACTTC.

The J gene is TRBJ2-1, the V gene TRBV24-1; 8 bases match TRBD1. The length of the CDR3 is 15 residues. J lost 8 bases, V lost 4 bases, and 9 bases had no gene match. The V gene's germline CDR1 is KGHDR and CDR2 SFDVKD. In nucleotides, the CDR3 is TGTGCCACCAGTGACATAGCCGGGACAGGACATGAGCAGTTCTTC. It encodes CATSDIAGTGHEQFF.

This chain connects TRBV7-2 to TRBJ1-2; 7 bases are a match to TRBD1. The CDR3 is 13 amino acids. CDR1 is SGHTA, CDR2 FQGNSA, per germline. Trimming took 4 bases from V and 6 from J; bases not matched to a gene: 5. The CDR3, as DNA: TGTGCCAGCAGCTCCTACAGGGGAGATGGCTACACCTTC. Residues: CASSSYRGDGYTF.

This chain uses TRBV2 with TRBJ2-7; 7 bases fit TRBD1. Germline trimming cut 4 bases from V and 9 bases from J; bases unmatched to any gene: 9. CDR1 is SNHLY, CDR2 FYNNEI, per germline. CDR3 size: 13 residues. CDR3 nucleotides: TGTGCCAGCAGTGCGAGACAGGGTTTGGGGCAGTACTTC. Residues: CASSARQGLGQYF.

This rearrangement joins TRBV19 to TRBJ2-2; D is undetermined. The V gene's germline CDR1 is LNHDA and CDR2 SQIVND (reference sequence). V lost 8 bases to trimming and J lost 5 bases, with 12 bases between them. This CDR3 is 13 amino acids long. This CDR3 is CASEKDRTGELFF. DNA of the CDR3: TGTGCCAGTGAGAAAGATCGGACCGGGGAGCTGTTTTTT.

CDR3 amino acids: CASSLEAGSHNSPLHF. CDR3 nucleotides: TGTGCCAGCAGCTTAGAAGCGGGAAGCCATAATTCACCCCTCCACTTT. V and J are TRBV11-2 and TRBJ1-6; D not certain. The CDR3 runs 16 residues. Germline V gene lookup returns CDR1 SGHAT and CDR2 FQNNGV. Trimming removed 0 bases from V and 5 bases from J, with 11 bases in between.